The rows below give T cell receptor beta chains drawn from one sample of a study of blood T cell repertoires in COVID-19. Sequencing was performed with immunoSEQ multiplex PCR; in TCRdb, only in-frame clones are kept and a portion is missing. The top ten hold about 5.7% of the sample, which has approximately 280,000 clones, roughly 87% seen once. The sequencing sample was made of PBMCs or T cells enriched from blood (not recorded which). These receptors were collected from a middle-aged woman who had recovered from COVID-19. Each CDR3 is given with its conserved first and last residue. D genes are given only for firm matches. Part of the rows lack a size; the others show once, few, many or a class for expanded clones.

>.|.|TRBV29-1|TRBJ1-4
TGCAGCGTTGTGCAGACAAATGAAAAACTGTTTTTT
CSVVQTNEKLFF
>.|.|TRBV5-1|TRBJ2-3
TGCGCCAGCAGCTTGCGCGGGGTGGTCGATACGCAGTATTTT
CASSLRGVVDTQYF
>.|.|TRBV7-9|TRBJ2-1
TGTGCCAGCAGCGAGTTAGCGGAATCGAATGAGCAGTTCTTC
CASSELAESNEQFF
>.|TRBD1|TRBV28|TRBJ2-1
TGTGCCAGCGAGGGCAGGGGGATATACAATGAGCAGTTCTTC
CASEGRGIYNEQFF
>.|.|TRBV28|TRBJ1-4
TGTGCCAGCACCACTTCAGGGGCAACTAATGAAAAACTGTTTTTT
CASTTSGATNEKLFF
>.|TRBD2|TRBV28|TRBJ2-2
TGTGCCAGCAGCCCAGCGGGAGACGACACCGGGGAGCTGTTTTTT
CASSPAGDDTGELFF
>.|TRBD1|TRBV12-5|TRBJ2-1
TGTGCTAGTGGCCGGGGACAGATATACAATGAGCAGTTCTTC
CASGRGQIYNEQFF
>.|TRBD1|TRBV10-2|TRBJ1-3
TGCGCCAGCAGGCCGGACAGGGCTGGAAACACCATATATTTT
CASRPDRAGNTIYF
>.|.|TRBV28|TRBJ2-4
TGTGCCAGCAGTTCGGGTCTTCCGGTGGACATTCAGTACTTC
CASSSGLPVDIQYF
>.|.|TRBV15|TRBJ2-5
TGTGCCACCAGCAGAGTACCCGAGGCTGTGCAAGAGACCCAGTACTTC
CATSRVPEAVQETQYF
>.|.|TRBV7-2|TRBJ2-3
TGTGCCAGCAGCTTACAGTTCGAGCGGCAGTATTTT
CASSLQFERQYF
>.|.|TRBV18|TRBJ2-5
TGTGCCAGCGCGCGGTCTGTACAAGAGACCCAGTACTTC
CASARSVQETQYF
>.|.|TRBV11-2|TRBJ2-5
TGTGCCAGCAGCCCCGGGACTGGAGAGACCCAGTACTTC
CASSPGTGETQYF
>few|TRBD2|TRBV10-2|TRBJ2-1
TGCGCCAGCACCCTAGCGGGAGGGCCGTACAATGAGCAGTTCTTC
CASTLAGGPYNEQFF
>.|TRBD1|TRBV24-1|TRBJ2-7
TGTGCCACCAGTGATTCGGACAGGGTGGGGGAGCAGTACTTC
CATSDSDRVGEQYF
>once|TRBD2|TRBV24-1|TRBJ2-5
TGTGCCACCAGTGACTCGGGGGGGCCCCCCGGGAACTTC
CATSDSGGPPGNF
>once|TRBD2|TRBV7-2|TRBJ2-1
TGTGCCAGCAGCAGCAGCGGGAGCATGGCCAATGAGCAGTTCTTC
CASSSSGSMANEQFF
>.|.|TRBV11-2|TRBJ2-7
TGTGCCAGCAGCTCTCGGGACCCCAGGGGTGAGCAGTACTTC
CASSSRDPRGEQYF
>.|TRBD1|TRBV28|TRBJ2-7
TGTGCCAGCAGTGGGACAGGGCAGGGCTACGAGCAGTACTTC
CASSGTGQGYEQYF
>.|.|TRBV19|TRBJ1-6
TGTGCCAGCAGGGCGCCAGGCGGTGGCAATTCACCCCTCCACTTT
CASRAPGGGNSPLHF
>.|.|TRBV25-1|TRBJ2-7
TGTGCCAGCAGGCAAGGGAGCTACGAGCAGTACTTC
CASRQGSYEQYF
>.|TRBD1|TRBV28|TRBJ2-1
TGTGCCAGCGCAAGACAGGGGAGTTACAATGAGCAGTTCTTC
CASARQGSYNEQFF
>once|.|TRBV18|TRBJ1-3
TGTGCCAGCTCACCGCAATCCAGCTCTGGAAACACCATATATTTT
CASSPQSSSGNTIYF
>.|.|TRBV5-1|TRBJ2-1
TGCGCCAGCAGCGCCCCCCCTATCTACAATGAGCAGTTCTTC
CASSAPPIYNEQFF
>.|.|TRBV9|TRBJ2-2
TGTGCCAGCAGCGTGATAGAAGATGTCGGGGAGCTGTTTTTT
CASSVIEDVGELFF
>.|.|TRBV11-3|TRBJ2-1
TGTGCCAGCAGGGGGCCTGGGGAGCAGTTCTTC
CASRGPGEQFF
>.|.|TRBV21-1|TRBJ2-3
TGTGCCAGCAGCAACTACAGGGAGGGGGGCACAGATACGCAGTATTTT
CASSNYREGGTDTQYF
>.|.|TRBV11-3|TRBJ2-7
TGTGCCAGCAGCTTATTCCACTACTTGGTTAGGGGGAACGAGCAGTACTTC
CASSLFHYLVRGNEQYF
>once|.|TRBV7-9|TRBJ1-3
TGTGCCAGCAGCAAACGGACAGCGGACTCTGGAAACACCATATATTTT
CASSKRTADSGNTIYF
>.|.|TRBV11-3|TRBJ1-1
TGTGCCAGCAGCTTCCAGTGGAACACTGAAGCTTTCTTT
CASSFQWNTEAFF
>.|.|TRBV3-1/TRBV3-2|TRBJ1-1
TGTGCCAGCAGCCATCCCTGGATGTTTGGGGCCGAAGAAGCTTTCTTT
CASSHPWMFGAEEAFF
>.|.|TRBV4-3|TRBJ2-7
TGCGCCAGCAGCCGGGAATCCGGGGTGGGCTCCTACGAGCAGTACTTC
CASSRESGVGSYEQYF